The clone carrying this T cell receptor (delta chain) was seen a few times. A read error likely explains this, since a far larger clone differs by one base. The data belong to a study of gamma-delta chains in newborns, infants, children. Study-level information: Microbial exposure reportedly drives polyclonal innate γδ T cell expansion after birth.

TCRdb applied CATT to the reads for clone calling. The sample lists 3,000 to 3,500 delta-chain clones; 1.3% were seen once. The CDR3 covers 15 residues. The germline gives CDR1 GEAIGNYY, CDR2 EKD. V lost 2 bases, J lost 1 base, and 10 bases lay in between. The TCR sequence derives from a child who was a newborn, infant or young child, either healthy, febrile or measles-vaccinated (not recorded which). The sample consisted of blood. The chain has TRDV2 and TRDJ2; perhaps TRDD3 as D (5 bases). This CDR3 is CACDILEDLTAQLFF. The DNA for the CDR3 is TGTGCCTGTGACATACTGGAGGATTTGACAGCACAACTCTTCTTT.